Listed below are T cell receptor beta chains from one sample, sequenced in a study of identical twins. One entry per CDR3 protein, called by TCRdb with MiXCR from the 5' RACE reads. The sample shows under 350,000 distinct CDR3 sequences, nearly 9.5% of them seen only once. The sample was also linked to a second study, of yellow fever vaccine responses in identical twins.

Sequencing was performed on CD8+ T cells sorted from blood. Receptors originate from a woman aged 18-30 years in good health. The CDR3 runs from the conserved cysteine through the conserved F or W. The D gene is left open where the match is weak. Not all rows give a size; the values are once, few, many and, for expanded clones, a class.

size	V	J	D	CDR3	DNA
many	TRBV15	TRBJ2-1	-	CATSRDRRYNEQFF	TGTGCCACCAGCAGAGACAGGAGATACAATGAGCAGTTCTTC
-	TRBV30	TRBJ2-3	TRBD2	CAWSPGTSTIPDTQYF	TGTGCCTGGAGCCCTGGGACTAGCACCATCCCAGATACGCAGTATTTT
many	TRBV4-3	TRBJ2-1	-	CASSQDMGSSYNEQFF	TGCGCCAGCAGCCAAGATATGGGAAGCTCCTACAATGAGCAGTTCTTC
-	TRBV20-1	TRBJ2-7	-	CSASPPSSYEQYF	TGCAGTGCTAGTCCTCCTAGCTCCTACGAGCAGTACTTC
many	TRBV12-3/TRBV12-4	TRBJ2-5	-	CASLAGDSPRTQYF	TGTGCCAGCCTGGCTGGGGACTCACCGAGGACCCAGTACTTC
few	TRBV5-1	TRBJ2-7	TRBD2	CASSPSPGGADLIYEQYF	TGCGCCAGCAGCCCATCACCGGGGGGGGCGGACCTAATCTACGAGCAGTACTTC
-	TRBV29-1	TRBJ2-7	-	CSVEAESYEQYF	TGCAGCGTTGAGGCGGAGTCCTACGAGCAGTACTTC
-	TRBV5-6	TRBJ2-1	-	CASSLRRAVNEQFF	TGTGCCAGCAGCTTGCGCAGGGCCGTAAATGAGCAGTTCTTC
many	TRBV29-1	TRBJ2-1	-	CSVPGAGPYSYNEQFF	TGCAGCGTCCCCGGGGCGGGTCCTTACTCCTACAATGAGCAGTTCTTC
few	TRBV7-9	TRBJ2-4	TRBD1	CASSSTGGKNIQYF	TGTGCCAGCAGTTCGACAGGGGGCAAAAACATTCAGTACTTC
-	TRBV7-9	TRBJ2-4	-	CASSLDAGPNIQYF	TGTGCCAGCAGCTTAGACGCGGGGCCCAACATTCAGTACTTC
many	TRBV6-4	TRBJ2-2	-	CASSAIMNTGELFF	TGTGCCAGCAGTGCGATAATGAACACCGGGGAGCTGTTTTTT
-	TRBV19	TRBJ2-1	-	CASSETAYNEQFF	TGTGCCAGTAGTGAGACAGCATACAATGAGCAGTTCTTC
few	TRBV29-1	TRBJ2-1	TRBD2	CSGASGMSSEQFF	TGCAGCGGGGCTAGCGGGATGTCGAGCGAGCAGTTCTTC
few	TRBV7-9	TRBJ2-1	-	CASSQSDYNEQFF	TGTGCCAGCAGCCAATCAGATTACAATGAGCAGTTCTTC
-	TRBV4-1	TRBJ2-7	TRBD1	CASSQEHRGNYEQYF	TGCGCCAGCAGCCAGGAACACAGGGGGAACTACGAGCAGTACTTC
-	TRBV28	TRBJ1-2	TRBD1	CASSFSGTGGRYGYTF	TGTGCCAGCAGTTTCTCTGGGACAGGAGGTCGATATGGCTACACCTTC
many	TRBV20-1	TRBJ2-4	-	CSATDVEAKNIQYF	TGCAGTGCCACCGACGTGGAGGCCAAAAACATTCAGTACTTC
many	TRBV11-2	TRBJ2-1	TRBD2	CASSSRLAGDWNEQFF	TGTGCCAGCAGCTCCCGACTAGCGGGAGATTGGAATGAGCAGTTCTTC
many	TRBV28	TRBJ1-5	-	CASSFWGGDQPQHF	TGTGCCAGCAGTTTCTGGGGTGGGGATCAGCCCCAGCATTTT
-	TRBV5-1	TRBJ2-3	-	CASSLALGVWADTQYF	TGCGCCAGCAGCTTGGCGTTGGGGGTGTGGGCAGATACGCAGTATTTT
many	TRBV9	TRBJ2-7	TRBD2	CASSAGLAYEQYF	TGTGCCAGCAGCGCGGGACTAGCTTACGAGCAGTACTTC
many	TRBV21-1	TRBJ2-5	-	CASSNKLADHQETQYF	TGTGCCAGCAGCAACAAACTAGCGGATCATCAAGAGACCCAGTACTTC
many	TRBV29-1	TRBJ2-1	TRBD2	CSHGGGSYNEQFF	TGCAGTCACGGGGGGGGCTCCTACAATGAGCAGTTCTTC
-	TRBV4-3	TRBJ2-3	-	CASSQGARGSTDTQYF	TGCGCCAGCAGCCAAGGGGCAAGGGGGAGCACAGATACGCAGTATTTT
-	TRBV4-2	TRBJ2-5	TRBD1	CASSQLRGQTQYF	TGTGCCAGCAGCCAGCTCAGGGGGCAGACCCAGTACTTC